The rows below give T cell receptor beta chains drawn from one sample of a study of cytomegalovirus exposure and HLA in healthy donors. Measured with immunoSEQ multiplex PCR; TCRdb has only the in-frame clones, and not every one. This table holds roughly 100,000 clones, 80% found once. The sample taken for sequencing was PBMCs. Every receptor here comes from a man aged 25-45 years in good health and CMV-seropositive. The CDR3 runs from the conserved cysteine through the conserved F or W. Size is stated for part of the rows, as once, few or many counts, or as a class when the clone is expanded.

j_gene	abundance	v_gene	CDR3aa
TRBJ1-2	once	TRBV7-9	CASSLPSLGGYTF
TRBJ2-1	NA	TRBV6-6	CASGRDSYNEQFF
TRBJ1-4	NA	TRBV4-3	CASSQRQGNEKLFF
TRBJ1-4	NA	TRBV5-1	CASSFGGRDEKLFF
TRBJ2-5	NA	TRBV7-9	CASSRNSGGEVETQYF
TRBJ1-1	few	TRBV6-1	CASTGGSTEAFF
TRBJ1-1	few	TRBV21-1	CASSKTLGTGGKFPMNTEAFF
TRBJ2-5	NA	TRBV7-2	CASSPRWGGAETQYF
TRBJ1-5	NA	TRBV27	CASRPGGNQPQHF
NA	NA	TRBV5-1	CASSIGRGIDSGNTIYF
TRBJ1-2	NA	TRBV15	CATSRDGNTGNGYTF
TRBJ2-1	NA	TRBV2	CASSPQRQGAYNEQFF
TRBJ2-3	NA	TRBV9	CASSVQSGQGTDTQYF